This entry lists 12 T cell receptor beta chains sequenced from one sample in a study of blood T cells in healthy people across ages. A second PCR, run for roughly 7 to 12 cycles, used a sample-barcoded 5' primer plus a J-beta primer mix. Each CDR3 protein is one row after TCRdb ran MiXCR on the 5' RACE reads. The data show roughly 1,000,000 distinct CDR3 sequences, with around 27% seen just once and about 0.72% held by the top ten. In addition, the sample was reused for a study of T cells of mothers and their children.

Specimen: blood. Receptors were obtained from a girl aged 2 to 10 in good health.

The J gene is TRBJ2-5, the V gene TRBV5-6, with a weak D call TRBD1 (5 bases). The J call may be faulty, since TRBJ2-7 better matches the DNA end. Per germline, CDR1 SGHDT and CDR2 YYEEEE. The CDR3 loop spans 14 amino acids. CDR3 sequence (DNA): TGTGCCAGCAGCTTCAGGGAAGGGTCCGACGAGCAGTACTTC. Its protein is CASSFREGSDEQYF.

This clonotype was counted only a few times. One end of the junction fails to match germline, which may point to a read error. The rearrangement links TRBV7-8 to TRBJ2-1; D remains ambiguous. The CDR3 consists of 11 residues. The V gene's germline CDR1 is SGHVS and CDR2 FQNEAQ. The CDR3 bases are TGTGCCAGCAGCCCCTCGGACCGCCCGGTCTTC. Its protein product is CASSPSDRPVF.

This clonotype was counted only a few times. The chain has TRBV7-3 and TRBJ2-1; D is possibly TRBD2 (5 bases). This CDR3 spans 15 amino acids. V gave up 5 bases and J gave up 0 bases, with 11 bases separating them. Germline V gene data show CDR1 as SGHTA and CDR2 as FQGTGA. The DNA of the CDR3 is TGTGCCAGCAGCCTGGACTCCTGCTCCTACAATGAGCAGTTCTTC. Amino acids: CASSLDSCSYNEQFF.

This chain joins TRBV5-4 and TRBJ2-2; D gene ambiguous. The V end lost 1 base, the J end lost 2 bases, and 9 bases lay between the germline ends. Germline values: CDR1 SGHNT, CDR2 YYREEE (reference sequence). This CDR3 is 15 amino acids long. The CDR3, as DNA: TGTGCCAGCAGCTTGAAAAGTTCTAACACCGGGGAGCTGTTTTTT. Its translation is CASSLKSSNTGELFF.

The gene calls are TRBV20-1 and TRBJ2-7; TRBD1 agrees at 7 bases. The CDR3 runs to 16 residues. Looked up from germline, CDR1 is DFQATT and CDR2 is SNEGSKA (reference sequence). The trim removed 6 bases at V and 0 bases at J, leaving 14 bases unmatched. The CDR3 DNA sequence: TGCAGTGCCAGCAGTCGATCGGGACAGAGCTCCTACGAGCAGTACTTC. As protein: CSASSRSGQSSYEQYF.

The chain recombines TRBV4-3 with TRBJ1-1; D not resolved. Germline V CDR1 and CDR2: LGHNA, YSLEER. The CDR3 length is 13 residues. V dropped 1 base and J dropped 11 bases, with 14 bases sitting between them. This CDR3 is CASSQVRKGMAFF. The CDR3, as DNA: TGCGCCAGCAGCCAAGTCCGGAAGGGAATGGCTTTCTTT.

Only a few counts were recorded for this clonotype. This chain uses TRBV4-2 with TRBJ1-1; D possibly corresponds to TRBD1 (6 bases). Germline CDR1 and CDR2: LGHNA and YNFKEQ. The CDR3 spans 14 residues. V lost 4 bases and J 2 bases, leaving 11 bases between the germline ends. The CDR3 here is CASSLTDSNTEAFF. Here the CDR3 DNA reads TGTGCCAGCAGCCTAACGGACAGTAACACTGAAGCTTTCTTT.

Turning to this clonotype: The conserved phenylalanine or tryptophan is not found at the CDR3 terminus, so this likely reflects a read error. The rearrangement joins TRBV12-3 or TRBV12-4 to TRBJ2-3, with no clear D. The CDR3 loop spans 12 amino acids. As DNA, the CDR3 is TGCGCCAGCAGCTTCAGCACAGATGCGCAGTATTCT. Its protein is CASSFSTDAQYS.

This clonotype came up once. This chain links TRBV20-1 with TRBJ2-5; D unclear. Trimming shortened V by 3 bases and J by 4 bases, and 9 bases separated the two germline ends. Germline V gene data show CDR1 as DFQATT and CDR2 as SNEGSKA (reference sequence). The CDR3 extends over 12 amino acids. CDR3 in DNA: TGCAGTGCTAGGTTCCCGGGAGAGACCCAGTACTTC. This gives the protein CSARFPGETQYF.

The chain couples TRBV28 to TRBJ2-2, with TRBD1 matching 7 bases. With 3 bases clipped from V and 2 bases from J, the junction kept 6 bases outside the gene matches. Germline-derived CDR1 and CDR2 are MDHEN and SYDVKM. There are 16 residues in the CDR3. CDR3 sequence: CASSFWGQRNTGELFF. The CDR3 region has the DNA TGTGCCAGCAGTTTCTGGGGACAGAGAAACACCGGGGAGCTGTTTTTT.

The J gene is TRBJ2-5, the V gene TRBV3-1, with 10 bases identical to TRBD2. Germline V gene sequence: CDR1 LGHDT, CDR2 YNNKEL (reference sequence). The CDR3 totals 14 residues. The V segment lost 2 bases and the J segment 5 bases; nucleotides outside the gene matches: 2. The CDR3 DNA reads TGTGCCAGCAGCCAACTTAGCGGGAGGGAGACCCAGTACTTC. This encodes CASSQLSGRETQYF.

This clonotype has a handful of counts. The V gene is TRBV5-1, the J gene TRBJ2-2, with TRBD1 matching over 7 bases. The ends lost 3 bases at V and 4 bases at J; junction bases unmatched: 9. The length of the CDR3 is 16 residues. CDR1 and CDR2 from the germline V gene are SGHRS and YFSETQ. The CDR3 bases are TGCGCCAGCAGCTGGGATGGACAGGATCTCACCGGGGAGCTGTTTTTT. Encoded protein: CASSWDGQDLTGELFF.